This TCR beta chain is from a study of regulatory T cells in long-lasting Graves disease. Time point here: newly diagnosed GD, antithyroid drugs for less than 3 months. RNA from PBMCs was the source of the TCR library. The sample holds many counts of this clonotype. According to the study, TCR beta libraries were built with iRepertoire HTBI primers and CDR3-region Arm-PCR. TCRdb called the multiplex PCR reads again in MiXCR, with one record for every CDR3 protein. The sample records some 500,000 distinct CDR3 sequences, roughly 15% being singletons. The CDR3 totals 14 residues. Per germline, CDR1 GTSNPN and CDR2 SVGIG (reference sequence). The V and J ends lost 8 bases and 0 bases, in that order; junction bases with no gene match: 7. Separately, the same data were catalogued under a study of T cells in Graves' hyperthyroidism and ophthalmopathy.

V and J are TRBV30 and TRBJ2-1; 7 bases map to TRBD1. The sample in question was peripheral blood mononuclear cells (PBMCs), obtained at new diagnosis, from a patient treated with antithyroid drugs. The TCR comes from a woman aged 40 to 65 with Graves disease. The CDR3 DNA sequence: TGTGCCGCGTTCCGGGACAGCTCCTACAATGAGCAGTTCTTC. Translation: CAAFRDSSYNEQFF.